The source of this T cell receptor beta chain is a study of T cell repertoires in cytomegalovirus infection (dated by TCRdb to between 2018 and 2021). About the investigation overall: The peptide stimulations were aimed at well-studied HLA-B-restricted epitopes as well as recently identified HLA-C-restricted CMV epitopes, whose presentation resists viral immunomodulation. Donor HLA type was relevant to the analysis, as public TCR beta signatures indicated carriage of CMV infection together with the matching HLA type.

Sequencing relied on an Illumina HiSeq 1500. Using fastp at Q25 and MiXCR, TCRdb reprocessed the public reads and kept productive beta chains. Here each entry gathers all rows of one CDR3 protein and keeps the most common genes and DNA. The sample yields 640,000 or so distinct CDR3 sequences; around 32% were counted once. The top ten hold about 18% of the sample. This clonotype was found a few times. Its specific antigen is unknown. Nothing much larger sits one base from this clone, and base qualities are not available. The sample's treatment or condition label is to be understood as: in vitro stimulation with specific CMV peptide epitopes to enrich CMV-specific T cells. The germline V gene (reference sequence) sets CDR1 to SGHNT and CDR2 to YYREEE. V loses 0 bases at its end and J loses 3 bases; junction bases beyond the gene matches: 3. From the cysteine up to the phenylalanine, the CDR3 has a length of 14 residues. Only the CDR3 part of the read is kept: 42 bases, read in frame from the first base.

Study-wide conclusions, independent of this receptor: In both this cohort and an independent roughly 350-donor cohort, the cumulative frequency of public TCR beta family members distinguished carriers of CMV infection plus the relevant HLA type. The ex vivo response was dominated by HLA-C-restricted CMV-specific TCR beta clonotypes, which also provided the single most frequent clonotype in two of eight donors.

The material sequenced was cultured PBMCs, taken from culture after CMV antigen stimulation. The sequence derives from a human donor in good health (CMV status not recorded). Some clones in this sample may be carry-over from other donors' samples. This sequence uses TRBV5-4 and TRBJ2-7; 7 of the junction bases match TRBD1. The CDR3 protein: CASSLEGQSYEQYF. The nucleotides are TGTGCCAGCAGCTTGGAGGGACAGAGCTACGAGCAGTACTTC. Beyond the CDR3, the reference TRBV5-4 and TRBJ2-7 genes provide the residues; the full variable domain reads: ETGVTQSPTHLIKTRGQQVTLRCSSQSGHNTVSWYQQALGQGPQFIFQYYREEENGRGNFPPRFSGLQFPNYSSELNVNALELDDSALYLCASSLEGQSYEQYFGPGTRLTVT.